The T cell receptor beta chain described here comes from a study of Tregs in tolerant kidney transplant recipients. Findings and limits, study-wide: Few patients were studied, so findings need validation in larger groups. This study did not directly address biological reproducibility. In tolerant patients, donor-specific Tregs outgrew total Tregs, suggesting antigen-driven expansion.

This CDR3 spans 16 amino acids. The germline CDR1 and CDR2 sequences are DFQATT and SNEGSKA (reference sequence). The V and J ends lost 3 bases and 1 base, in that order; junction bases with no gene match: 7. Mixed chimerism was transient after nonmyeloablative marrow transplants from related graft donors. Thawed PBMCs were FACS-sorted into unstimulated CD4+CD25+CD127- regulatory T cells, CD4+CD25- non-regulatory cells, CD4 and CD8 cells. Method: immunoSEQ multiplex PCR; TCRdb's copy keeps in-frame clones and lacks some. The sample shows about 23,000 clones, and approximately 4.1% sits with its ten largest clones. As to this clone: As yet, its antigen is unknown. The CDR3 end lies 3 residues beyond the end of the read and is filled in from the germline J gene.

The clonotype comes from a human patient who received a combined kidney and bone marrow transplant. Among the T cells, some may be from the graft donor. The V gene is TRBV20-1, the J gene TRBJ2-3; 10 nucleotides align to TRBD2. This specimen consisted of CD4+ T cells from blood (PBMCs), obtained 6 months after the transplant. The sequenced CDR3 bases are TGCAGTGCTAGGGCCCCCGGGACTAGCGGCACAGATACG. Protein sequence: CSARAPGTSGTDT. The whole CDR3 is CSARAPGTSGTDTQYF.